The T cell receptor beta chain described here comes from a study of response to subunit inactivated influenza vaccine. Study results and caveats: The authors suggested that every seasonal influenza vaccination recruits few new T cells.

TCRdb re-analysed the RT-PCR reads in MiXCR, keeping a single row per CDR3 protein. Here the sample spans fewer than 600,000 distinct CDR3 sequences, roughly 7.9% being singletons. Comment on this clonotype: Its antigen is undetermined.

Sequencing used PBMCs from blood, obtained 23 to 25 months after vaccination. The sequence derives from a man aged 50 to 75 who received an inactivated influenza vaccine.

The CDR3 loop is CASSLGFRGSGTDTQYF. CDR3 bases: TGTGCCAGCAGCTTAGGTTTCAGGGGCTCGGGAACAGATACGCAGTATTTT. The rearrangement links TRBV11-2 to TRBJ2-3, with D possibly being TRBD1 (6 bases). This CDR3 has 17 residues. Germline-derived CDR1 and CDR2 are SGHAT and FQNNGV. The ends were cut back, 1 base at V and 3 bases at J, with 17 bases in the middle.